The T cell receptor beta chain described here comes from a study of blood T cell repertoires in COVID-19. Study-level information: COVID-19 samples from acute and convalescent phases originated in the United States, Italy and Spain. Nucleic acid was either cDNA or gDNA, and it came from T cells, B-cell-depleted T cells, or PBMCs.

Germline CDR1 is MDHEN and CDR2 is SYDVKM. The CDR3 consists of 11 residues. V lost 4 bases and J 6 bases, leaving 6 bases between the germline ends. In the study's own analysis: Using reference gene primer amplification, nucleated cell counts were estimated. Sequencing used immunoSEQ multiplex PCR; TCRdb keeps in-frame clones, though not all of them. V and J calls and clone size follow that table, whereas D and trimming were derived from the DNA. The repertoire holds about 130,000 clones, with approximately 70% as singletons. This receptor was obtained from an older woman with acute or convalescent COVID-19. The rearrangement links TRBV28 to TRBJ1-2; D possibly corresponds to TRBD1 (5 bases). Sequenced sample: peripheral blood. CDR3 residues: CASSSGNGYTF. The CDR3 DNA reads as TGTGCCAGCAGTTCAGGGAATGGCTACACCTTC.